Listed here are 32 T cell receptor beta chains from one sample, sequenced in a study of T-cell reconstitution after alpha-beta-depleted transplantation in children. The TCRbeta library incorporated unique molecular identifiers. In TCRdb, the PCR reads were re-called with MiXCR into one record per CDR3 protein. The sample shows a few hundred thousand distinct CDR3 sequences, 9.5% to 13% of them seen only once. The starting material was peripheral blood, obtained 180 days after TCRalphabeta/CD19-depleted stem cell transplant. These receptors came from a male patient aged 2-15 years who had a stem cell transplant for chronic granulomatous disease, so the T cells may come from the graft donor.

This clonotype was found many times. The J gene is TRBJ2-2, the V gene TRBV4-2; TRBD2 matches at 13 bases. The V segment lost 0 bases and the J segment 13 bases; nucleotides outside the gene matches: 8. The CDR3 runs to 16 residues. Germline values: CDR1 LGHNA, CDR2 YNFKEQ. CDR3 coding DNA: TGTGCCAGCAGCCAAGATACTAGCGGGGGGGCATTGGGGCTGTTTTTT. Amino acid sequence: CASSQDTSGGALGLFF.

This clonotype occurred many times. CDR3 protein: CATSRGRGQSYGYTF. The CDR3 nucleotides read TGTGCCACCAGCAGAGGAAGGGGACAGAGCTATGGCTACACCTTC. The chain couples TRBV15 to TRBJ1-2; TRBD1 agrees at 7 bases. After removal of 1 base from V and 4 bases from J, the junction contained 6 bases not matched to a gene. Germline CDR1 reads LNHNV; CDR2 reads YYDKDF (reference sequence). The CDR3 is made up of 15 amino acids.

Notes on this clonotype: A much larger clone is a single base away; this may be a read error. The chain recombines TRBV5-5 with TRBJ2-5; no clear D. The CDR3 length is 13 residues. Germline loops: CDR1 SGHKS, CDR2 YYEKEE (reference sequence). Deletions cut 6 bases from V and 2 bases from J, with 11 bases between. The CDR3 here is CASTPTAQETQYF. The CDR3 DNA is TGTGCCAGCACCCCGACGGCACAAGAGACCCAGTACTTC. Full variable domain (rest looked up from reference TRBV5-5 and TRBJ2-5): DAGVTQSPTHLIKTRGQQVTLRCSPISGHKSVSWYQQVLGQGPQFIFQYYEKEERGRGNFPDRFSARQFPNYSSELNVNALLLGDSALYLCASTPTAQETQYFGPGTRLLVL.

This clonotype was seen repeatedly, ten times or more. The chain uses TRBV6-6 and TRBJ2-1, with TRBD1 matching 8 bases. The V segment lost 5 bases and the J segment 12 bases; nucleotides outside the gene matches: 6. The CDR3 is 12 amino acids. Germline CDR1 reads MNHNY; CDR2 reads SVGAGI (reference sequence). In nucleotides, the CDR3 is TGTGCCAGCAGTGCCACAGGGGGAGGGCAGTTCTTC. Encoded protein: CASSATGGGQFF.

Of note for this clonotype: This may be a read error, as it is one base from a much larger clone. The V call is TRBV5-6, the J call TRBJ2-7; 10 bases fit TRBD1. CDR3 size: 13 residues. The germline CDR1 and CDR2 sequences are SGHDT and YYEEEE. As DNA, the CDR3 is TGTCCCAGCAGCTCCGGGACAGGGGTTGAGCAGTACTTC. Residues: CPSSSGTGVEQYF.

This clonotype was seen many times. The V gene is TRBV28, the J gene TRBJ2-3; D possibly uses TRBD1 or TRBD2 (6 bases each). Germline lookup yields CDR1 MDHEN and CDR2 SYDVKM. The CDR3 is made up of 15 amino acids. Deletions cut 4 bases from V and 7 bases from J, with 18 bases between. The CDR3 DNA sequence: TGTGCCAGCAGTTCTGGGGGGCAGAACGTGCATACGCAGTATTTT. Translating it yields CASSSGGQNVHTQYF.

This clonotype came up many times. The chain links TRBV12-3 or TRBV12-4 to TRBJ1-5; tentatively, D is TRBD1 (5 bases). V was clipped by 3 bases and J by 1 base, with 10 bases between them. This CDR3 has 15 amino acids. CDR3 protein: CASSLAGLSNQPQHF. The CDR3 DNA reads TGTGCCAGCAGTTTGGCAGGGTTGAGCAATCAGCCCCAGCATTTT.

The table lists this clonotype with many counts. V and J are TRBV7-8 and TRBJ2-3; D unresolved. In germline, CDR1 is SGHVS, CDR2 FQNEAQ. The CDR3 is made up of 13 amino acids. V lost 5 bases, J lost 2 bases, and 8 bases lay in between. In DNA form, the CDR3 reads TGTGCCAGCAGCAACCCCAACACAGATACGCAGTATTTT. This codes for CASSNPNTDTQYF.

This clonotype was recorded at least ten times. V is TRBV20-1 and J is TRBJ2-7; D remains unclear. The CDR3 runs 15 residues. Trimming stripped 3 bases from V and 0 bases from J, with 15 bases between. Germline V CDR1 and CDR2: DFQATT, SNEGSKA (reference sequence). DNA of the CDR3: TGCAGTGCTAGGAATCTAGGTCTTGGCTCCTACGAGCAGTACTTC. As protein: CSARNLGLGSYEQYF.

In this sample, this clonotype turned up many times. V gene TRBV4-1 combines with J gene TRBJ2-3; 13 positions agree with TRBD2. After removal of 3 bases from V and 4 bases from J, the junction contained 7 bases not matched to a gene. CDR3 length: 17 amino acids. Germline CDR1 and CDR2: MGHRA and YSYEKL. The CDR3 protein is CASSHFTSGRASDTQYF. DNA of the CDR3: TGCGCCAGCAGCCATTTCACTAGCGGGAGGGCCTCAGATACGCAGTATTTT.

The rearrangement uses TRBV7-9 and TRBJ2-1; 9 bases map to TRBD2. Germline CDR1 is SEHNR and CDR2 is FQNEAQ (reference sequence). Trimming removed 5 bases from V and 9 bases from J; junction bases left unmatched: 5. The CDR3 has 13 residues. Written as DNA, the CDR3 is TGTGCCAGCAGCGCCGCGGGGGGGTGTGAGCAGTTCTTC. This sequence encodes CASSAAGGCEQFF. The whole variable domain, remainder taken from reference TRBV7-9 and TRBJ2-1, is DTGVSQNPRHKITKRGQNVTFRCDPISEHNRLYWYRQTLGQGPEFLTYFQNEAQLEKSRLLSDRFSAERPKGSFSTLEIQRTEQGDSAMYLCASSAAGGCEQFFGPGTRLTVL.

The sample holds many counts of this clonotype. For the CDR3, the DNA is TGTGCCACCAGTGACCGGACAGGGCCCAACACAGATACGCAGTATTTT. This translates into CATSDRTGPNTDTQYF. This chain uses TRBV24-1 with TRBJ2-3, with 8 bases identical to TRBD1. The CDR3 is 16 amino acids. The ends lost 4 bases at V and 2 bases at J; junction bases unmatched: 7. CDR1 is KGHDR, CDR2 SFDVKD, per germline.

This clonotype was recorded at least ten times. The V and J genes are TRBV5-1 and TRBJ1-1, with D uncertain. Germline CDR1 and CDR2: SGHRS and YFSETQ. This CDR3 is built from 13 residues. The ends were cut back, 0 bases at V and 8 bases at J, with 11 bases in the middle. The CDR3: CASSLDGFSEAFF. The CDR3 bases are TGCGCCAGCAGCTTGGACGGATTTTCAGAAGCTTTCTTT.

This clonotype was observed many times. Here the CDR3 reads CASSTRLASGSGELFF. CDR3 coding DNA: TGCGCCAGCAGCACCCGACTAGCGAGCGGATCCGGGGAGCTGTTTTTT. This chain joins TRBV5-1 and TRBJ2-2; 8 nucleotides align to TRBD2. The germline gives CDR1 SGHRS, CDR2 YFSETQ. V shed 4 bases, J shed 6 bases, and the junction held 11 bases outside the gene matches. CDR3 size: 16 residues.

The table lists this clonotype with many counts. The genes are TRBV7-9 and TRBJ2-1; 14 bases agree with TRBD2. Trimming at V came to 4 bases and at J to 6 bases, leaving 11 bases not matched to a gene. Germline V gene sequence: CDR1 SEHNR, CDR2 FQNEAQ (reference sequence). The length of the CDR3 is 18 residues. CDR3 in DNA: TGTGCCAGCAGCTCCAAAAGACTAGCGGGGGGGCTCGTCAATGAGCAGTTCTTC. Translation gives CASSSKRLAGGLVNEQFF.

The J gene is TRBJ1-5, the V gene TRBV6-2 or TRBV6-3, with D unclear. The V gene lost 9 bases and the J gene lost 6 bases, with 18 bases spanning the gap. Germline V gene data show CDR1 as MNHEY and CDR2 as SVGEGT. There are 14 residues in the CDR3. The CDR3 DNA follows: TGTGCCAGTCAGAATGGAGGGCTAACTCAGCCCCAGCATTTT. Protein: CASQNGGLTQPQHF.

Details on this clonotype: One end of the junction is discordant with germline, which a read error may explain. The chain couples TRBV3-1 to TRBJ2-5, with D maybe TRBD1 (7 bases). The CDR3 spans 16 residues. Germline-derived CDR1 and CDR2 are LGHDT and YNNKEL (reference sequence). CDR3 DNA: TGTGTCAGCAGCCAAGGGTCAGGGGGGTTTCCAGAGACCCAGTACTTC. This gives the protein CVSSQGSGGFPETQYF.

This clonotype appeared many times. V is TRBV27 and J is TRBJ2-4; D is ambiguous. Trimming shortened V by 7 bases and J by 5 bases, and 0 bases separated the two germline ends. Germline assignment: CDR1 MNHEY and CDR2 SMNVEV (reference sequence). The CDR3 has 9 residues. The CDR3 protein is CASKNIQYF. The CDR3 DNA is TGTGCCAGCAAAAACATTCAGTACTTC.

This clonotype was counted at least ten times. The V gene is TRBV7-2, the J gene TRBJ2-3; no reliable D call. Germline V gives CDR1 SGHTA, CDR2 FQGNSA. The CDR3 is made up of 13 amino acids. Trimming removed 3 bases from V and 1 base from J, with 5 bases in between. CDR3 DNA sequence: TGTGCCAGCAGCTTCGTCGGCACAGATACGCAGTATTTT. Its protein is CASSFVGTDTQYF. Full variable domain (missing parts from reference TRBV7-2 and TRBJ2-3): GAGVSQSPSNKVTEKGKDVELRCDPISGHTALYWYRQSLGQGLEFLIYFQGNSAPDKSGLPSDRFSAERTGGSVSTLTIQRTQQEDSAVYLCASSFVGTDTQYFGPGTRLTVL.

J is TRBJ2-5 and V is TRBV19, with 9 bases identical to TRBD2. Per the germline V gene, CDR1 is LNHDA and CDR2 is SQIVND (reference sequence). The J segment lost 3 bases and the V segment lost 7 bases, leaving 12 bases of the junction unmatched. The CDR3 totals 16 residues. The CDR3 spells CASTRRGLARKETQYF. The CDR3, as DNA: TGTGCCAGTACTAGACGAGGACTAGCGAGAAAAGAGACCCAGTACTTC.

This clonotype was observed at least ten times. The gene calls are TRBV5-1 and TRBJ2-1; TRBD1 aligns across 8 bases. Germline V gives CDR1 SGHRS, CDR2 YFSETQ. The CDR3 covers 17 residues. Germline trimming cut 0 bases from V and 3 bases from J; bases unmatched to any gene: 8. The CDR3 here is CASSLDRLDRDYNEQFF. The CDR3 bases are TGCGCCAGCAGCTTGGATCGTCTGGACAGGGACTACAATGAGCAGTTCTTC.

A note on this clonotype: This may arise from a read error, as a much more abundant clone is one base away. J is TRBJ2-2 and V is TRBV29-1, with D perhaps matching TRBD2 (5 bases). Germline V CDR1 and CDR2: SQVTM, ANQGSEA. This CDR3 comprises 12 residues. The CDR3 sequence: CSVATYTGKLFF. The CDR3 DNA reads as TGCAGCGTGGCCACTTACACCGGGAAGCTGTTTTTT.

This clonotype was seen ten or more times. J is TRBJ1-5 and V is TRBV7-2; D is ambiguous. This CDR3 has 12 amino acids. Germline lookup yields CDR1 SGHTA and CDR2 FQGNSA. Trimming cost V 8 bases and J 5 bases, with 10 bases left between them. The chain's CDR3 is CASRLGDQPQHF. The CDR3 DNA follows: TGTGCCAGCCGCCTAGGAGATCAGCCCCAGCATTTT.

This clonotype was found many times. The chain links TRBV12-3 or TRBV12-4 to TRBJ2-6; 10 nucleotides match TRBD1. Unmatched junction bases numbered 2, after V lost 4 bases and J lost 2 bases. The CDR3 totals 16 residues. The CDR3 region is CASSYGTGAGANVLTF. CDR3 nucleotide sequence: TGTGCCAGCAGTTACGGGACAGGGGCTGGGGCCAACGTCCTGACTTTC.

This clonotype has ten or more counts. J is TRBJ2-1 and V is TRBV20-1, with 8 positions matching TRBD2. V was clipped by 3 bases and J by 1 base; unmatched bases: 5. CDR1 and CDR2 from the germline V gene are DFQATT and SNEGSKA (reference sequence). The CDR3 length is 15 residues. In DNA, the CDR3 is TGCAGTGCTAGCTATAGCGGGGCATCCTACAATGAGCAGTTCTTC. Protein: CSASYSGASYNEQFF.

This clonotype has ten or more counts. V and J are TRBV20-1 and TRBJ2-2; no reliable D call. From germline, CDR1 is DFQATT and CDR2 SNEGSKA (reference sequence). The CDR3 consists of 14 residues. The V end lost 3 bases, the J end lost 2 bases, and 10 bases lay between the germline ends. CDR3 sequence (DNA): TGCAGTGCTAGCTGGGCGGCAAACACCGGGGAGCTGTTTTTT. It is translated as CSASWAANTGELFF.

This clonotype was seen at least ten times. The chain uses TRBV15 and TRBJ2-1; D is unresolved. This CDR3 spans 13 amino acids. Trimming took off 5 bases at V and 6 bases at J, with 11 bases between the two ends. CDR1 LNHNV and CDR2 YYDKDF come from the germline V gene (reference sequence). The CDR3: CATSPGVINEQFF. The CDR3 DNA follows: TGTGCCACCAGCCCTGGGGTGATCAATGAGCAGTTCTTC.

Many counts were recorded for this clonotype. This chain uses TRBV11-2 with TRBJ2-3, with 7 bases aligning to TRBD2. The CDR3 totals 15 residues. V was clipped by 4 bases and J by 0 bases; unmatched bases: 4. Germline assignment: CDR1 SGHAT and CDR2 FQNNGV. The chain's CDR3 is CASSSETSSTDTQYF. In nucleotides, the CDR3 is TGTGCCAGCAGCTCCGAGACTAGCAGCACAGATACGCAGTATTTT.

J is TRBJ2-1 and V is TRBV18; D ambiguous. The germline V gene encodes CDR1 KGHSH and CDR2 LQKENI. Trimming removed 5 bases at V and 9 bases at J, with 20 bases between. The CDR3 is 15 residues long. The DNA of the CDR3 is TGTGCCAGCTCAGCGATAGTAGGTGTTGTCGGTGAGCAGTTCTTC. Translating gives CASSAIVGVVGEQFF.

This clonotype has at least ten counts. The V call is TRBV29-1, the J call TRBJ2-5; D might be TRBD1 (5 bases). The V gene lost 4 bases and the J gene lost 4 bases, with 10 bases spanning the gap. The CDR3 sequence is 12 residues long. Per germline, CDR1 SQVTM and CDR2 ANQGSEA. The CDR3 sequence is CSVAGRRETQYF. The CDR3 DNA reads TGCAGCGTTGCAGGGCGGAGAGAGACCCAGTACTTC.

Concerning this clonotype: A much larger clone sits a single nucleotide away, making a read error possible. The V call is TRBV7-9, the J call TRBJ2-1; 7 bases are a match to TRBD2. Germline V CDR1 and CDR2: SEHNR, FQNEAQ (reference sequence). The CDR3 is 16 residues long. This CDR3 reads CSSSFPAGRSYNEQFF. CDR3 DNA sequence: TGTTCCAGCAGCTTTCCAGCGGGACGCTCCTACAATGAGCAGTTCTTC.

This clonotype was detected ten times or more. The chain recombines TRBV12-3 or TRBV12-4 with TRBJ2-5, with TRBD2 identical over 7 bases. CDR3 length equals 13 residues. Trimming removed 5 bases from V and 5 bases from J; junction bases left unmatched: 5. The CDR3 region has the DNA TGTGCCAGCAGTACAGGACTAGTTGAGACCCAGTACTTC. It codes for CASSTGLVETQYF.